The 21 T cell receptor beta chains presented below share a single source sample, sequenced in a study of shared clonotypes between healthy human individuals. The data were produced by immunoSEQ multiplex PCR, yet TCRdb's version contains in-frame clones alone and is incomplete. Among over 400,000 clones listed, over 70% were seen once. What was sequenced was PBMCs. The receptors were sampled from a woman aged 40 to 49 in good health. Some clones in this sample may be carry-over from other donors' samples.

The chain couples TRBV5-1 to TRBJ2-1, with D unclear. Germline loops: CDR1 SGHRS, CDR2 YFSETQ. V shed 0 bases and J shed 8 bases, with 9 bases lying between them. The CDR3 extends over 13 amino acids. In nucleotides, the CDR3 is TGCGCCAGCAGCTTGGCTCCCAGAGATGAGCAGTTCTTC. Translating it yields CASSLAPRDEQFF.

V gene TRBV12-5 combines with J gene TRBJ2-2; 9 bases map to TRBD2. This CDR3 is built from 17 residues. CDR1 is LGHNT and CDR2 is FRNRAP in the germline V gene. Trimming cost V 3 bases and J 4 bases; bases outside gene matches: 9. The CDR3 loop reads CASGLMLAGSRTGELFF. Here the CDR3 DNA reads TGTGCTAGTGGTTTAATGCTAGCGGGAAGTCGCACCGGGGAGCTGTTTTTT.

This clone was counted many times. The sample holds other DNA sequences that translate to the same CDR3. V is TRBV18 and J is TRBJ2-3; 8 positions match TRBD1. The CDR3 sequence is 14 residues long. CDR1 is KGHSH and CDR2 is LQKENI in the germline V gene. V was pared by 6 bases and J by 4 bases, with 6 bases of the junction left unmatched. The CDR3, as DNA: TGTGCCAGCTCCGGACAGGGTCAGTCAGATACGCAGTATTTT. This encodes CASSGQGQSDTQYF.

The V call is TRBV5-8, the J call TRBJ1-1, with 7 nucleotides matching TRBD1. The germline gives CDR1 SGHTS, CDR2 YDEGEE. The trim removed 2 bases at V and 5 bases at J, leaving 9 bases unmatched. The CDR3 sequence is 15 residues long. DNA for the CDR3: TGTGCCAGCAGCTTAGATCGACAGGGTAGGACTGAAGCTTTCTTT. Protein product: CASSLDRQGRTEAFF.

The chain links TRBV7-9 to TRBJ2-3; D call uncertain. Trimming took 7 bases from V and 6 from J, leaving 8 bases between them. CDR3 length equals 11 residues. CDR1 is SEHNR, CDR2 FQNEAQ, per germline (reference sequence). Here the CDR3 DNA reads TGTGCCAGCATTGGTGGCGATACGCAGTATTTT. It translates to CASIGGDTQYF.

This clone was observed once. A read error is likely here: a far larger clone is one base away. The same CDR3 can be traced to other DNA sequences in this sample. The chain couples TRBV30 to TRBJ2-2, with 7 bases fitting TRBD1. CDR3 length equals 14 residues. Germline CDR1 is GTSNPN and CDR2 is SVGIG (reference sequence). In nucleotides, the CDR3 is TGCGCCTGGAGTGCTCAGGGGGTGACCGGGGAGCTGTTTTTT. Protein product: CAWSAQGVTGELFF.

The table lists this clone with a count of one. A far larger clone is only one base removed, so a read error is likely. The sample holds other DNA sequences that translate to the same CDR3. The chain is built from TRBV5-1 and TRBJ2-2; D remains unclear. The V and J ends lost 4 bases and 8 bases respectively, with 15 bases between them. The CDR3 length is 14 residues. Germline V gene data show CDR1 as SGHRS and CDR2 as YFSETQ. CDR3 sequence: CASSPFGGGGELFF. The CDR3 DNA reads TGCGCCAGCAGCCCCTTTGGCGGTGGTGGGGAGCTGTTTTTT.

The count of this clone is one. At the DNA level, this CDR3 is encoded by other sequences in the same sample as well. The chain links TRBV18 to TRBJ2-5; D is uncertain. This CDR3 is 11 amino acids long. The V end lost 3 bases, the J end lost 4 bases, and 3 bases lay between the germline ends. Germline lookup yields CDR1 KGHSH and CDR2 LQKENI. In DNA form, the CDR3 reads TGTGCCAGCTCACCCGGAGAGACCCAGTACTTC. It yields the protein CASSPGETQYF.

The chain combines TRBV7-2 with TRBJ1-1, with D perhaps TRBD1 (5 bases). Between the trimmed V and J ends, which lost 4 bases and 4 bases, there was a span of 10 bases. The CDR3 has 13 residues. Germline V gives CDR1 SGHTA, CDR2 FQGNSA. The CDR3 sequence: CASSSSGTTEAFF. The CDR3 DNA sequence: TGTGCCAGCAGCTCATCAGGGACCACTGAAGCTTTCTTT.

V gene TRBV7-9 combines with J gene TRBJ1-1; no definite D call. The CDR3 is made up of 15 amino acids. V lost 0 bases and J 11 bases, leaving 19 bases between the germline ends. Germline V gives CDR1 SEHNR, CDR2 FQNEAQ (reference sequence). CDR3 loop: CASSLAARVDGVAFF. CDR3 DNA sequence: TGTGCCAGCAGCTTAGCGGCGCGGGTAGATGGGGTCGCTTTCTTT.

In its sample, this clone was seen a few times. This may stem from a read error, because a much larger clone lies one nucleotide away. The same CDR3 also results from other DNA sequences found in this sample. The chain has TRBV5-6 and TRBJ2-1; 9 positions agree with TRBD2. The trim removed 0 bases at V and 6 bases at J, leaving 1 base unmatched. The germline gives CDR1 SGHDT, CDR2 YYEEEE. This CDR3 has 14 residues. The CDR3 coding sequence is TGTGCCAGCAGCTTGGGACTAGCGGCCAATGAGCAGTTCTTC. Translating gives CASSLGLAANEQFF.

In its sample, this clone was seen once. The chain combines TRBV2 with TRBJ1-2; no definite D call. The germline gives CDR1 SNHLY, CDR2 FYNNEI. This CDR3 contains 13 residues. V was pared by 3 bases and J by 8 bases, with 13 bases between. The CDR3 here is CASSEDGRPGYTF. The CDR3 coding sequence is TGTGCCAGCAGTGAGGACGGACGCCCGGGCTACACCTTC.

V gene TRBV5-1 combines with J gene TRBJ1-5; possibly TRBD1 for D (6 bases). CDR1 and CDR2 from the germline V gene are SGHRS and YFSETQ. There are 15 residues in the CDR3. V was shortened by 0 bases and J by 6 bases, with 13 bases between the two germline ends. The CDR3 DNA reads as TGCGCCAGCAGCTTGGGGGGGGGCCCCGGTCAGCCCCAGCATTTT. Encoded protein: CASSLGGGPGQPQHF.

The DNA of the CDR3 is TGTGCCAGCAGCCCCCGGGGACTAGCGCAAGGGGGTGAGCAGTTCTTC. Amino acid sequence: CASSPRGLAQGGEQFF. The V call is TRBV7-3, the J call TRBJ2-1, with 10 bases matching TRBD2. Losses at the gene ends were 5 bases for V and 9 bases for J; bases not matched to a gene: 13. CDR1 is SGHTA and CDR2 is FQGTGA in the germline V gene. The CDR3 extends over 16 amino acids.

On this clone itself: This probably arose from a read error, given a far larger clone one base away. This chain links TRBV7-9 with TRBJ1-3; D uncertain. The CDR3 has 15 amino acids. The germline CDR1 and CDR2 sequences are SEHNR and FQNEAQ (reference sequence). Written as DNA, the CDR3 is TGTGCCAGCAGCTTATCGCCGAACTCTGGAAACACCATACATTTT. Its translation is CASSLSPNSGNTIHF.

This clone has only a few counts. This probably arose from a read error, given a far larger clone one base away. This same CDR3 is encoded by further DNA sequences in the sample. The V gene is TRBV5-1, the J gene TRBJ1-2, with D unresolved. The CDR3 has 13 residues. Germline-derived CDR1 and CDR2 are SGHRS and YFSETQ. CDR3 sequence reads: CASSLADGYGYTF. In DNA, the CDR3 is TGCGCCAGCAGCTTGGCGGACGGCTATGGCTACACATTC.

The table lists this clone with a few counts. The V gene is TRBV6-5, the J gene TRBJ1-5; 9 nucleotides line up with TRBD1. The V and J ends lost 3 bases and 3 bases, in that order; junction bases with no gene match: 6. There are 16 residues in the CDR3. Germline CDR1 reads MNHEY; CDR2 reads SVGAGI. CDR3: CASSYQDRGNNQPQHF. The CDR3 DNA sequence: TGTGCCAGCAGTTATCAGGACAGGGGCAACAATCAGCCCCAGCATTTT.

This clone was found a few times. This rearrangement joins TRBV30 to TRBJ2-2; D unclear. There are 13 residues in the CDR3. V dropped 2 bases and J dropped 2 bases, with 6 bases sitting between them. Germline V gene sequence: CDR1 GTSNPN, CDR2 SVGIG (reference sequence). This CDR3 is CAWSPLNTGELFF. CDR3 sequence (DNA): TGTGCCTGGAGTCCGTTAAACACCGGGGAGCTGTTTTTT.

CDR3 sequence: CASSFGGRSETQYF. The CDR3 DNA reads as TGTGCCAGCAGCTTTGGCGGGAGAAGCGAGACCCAGTACTTC. The chain is built from TRBV7-3 and TRBJ2-5; 7 bases agree with TRBD2. The CDR3 covers 14 residues. V gave up 3 bases and J gave up 5 bases; unmatched junction bases: 6. The V gene's germline CDR1 is SGHTA and CDR2 FQGTGA.

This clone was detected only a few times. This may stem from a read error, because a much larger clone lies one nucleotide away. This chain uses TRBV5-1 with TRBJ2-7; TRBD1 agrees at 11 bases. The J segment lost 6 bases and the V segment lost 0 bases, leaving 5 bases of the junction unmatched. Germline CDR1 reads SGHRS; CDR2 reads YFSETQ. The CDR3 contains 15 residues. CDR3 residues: CASSLEQGQGVEQYF. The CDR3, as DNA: TGCGCCAGCAGCTTGGAGCAGGGACAGGGGGTCGAGCAGTACTTC.

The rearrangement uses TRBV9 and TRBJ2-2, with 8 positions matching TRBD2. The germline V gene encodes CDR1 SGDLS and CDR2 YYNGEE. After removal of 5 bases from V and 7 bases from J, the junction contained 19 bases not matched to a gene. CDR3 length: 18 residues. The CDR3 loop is CASRGDTGTSSCGGELFF. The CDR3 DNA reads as TGTGCCAGCAGGGGGGACACCGGGACTAGTAGCTGTGGCGGGGAGCTGTTTTTT.